This T cell receptor (beta chain) was retrieved from a study of CD8 T cells in ankylosing spondylitis. This clonotype was picked up a small number of times. After removal of 5 bases from V and 4 bases from J, the junction contained 13 bases not matched to a gene. The CDR3 has 18 amino acids. Germline V gene sequence: CDR1 MNHEY, CDR2 SMNVEV (reference sequence). Library preparation for TCR beta used quantitative 5'-RACE with molecular barcodes. TCRdb itself ran the 5' RACE reads through MiXCR, one entry per CDR3 protein. Here the sample spans about 300,000 distinct CDR3 sequences, approximately 10% being singletons.

The chain joins TRBV27 to TRBJ2-1, with TRBD1 matching over 11 bases. Sequencing was done on a sample of blood, either unsorted or a sorted T cell fraction (not recorded which). The sequence was obtained from a female donor with ankylosing spondylitis or in good health (not recorded which). The CDR3 region has the DNA TGTGCCAGCAGTCAAGCGGACAGGGGGCCAACCCGATACAATGAGCAGTTCTTC. Protein sequence: CASSQADRGPTRYNEQFF.